The 6 T cell receptor beta chains below were found in one sample sequenced in a study of T cells after yellow fever vaccination. One entry per CDR3 protein, called by TCRdb with MiXCR from the 5' RACE reads. The repertoire holds some 400,000 distinct CDR3 sequences, with around 6.4% as singletons. Sequenced here: PBMCs, sampled 5 days after the yellow fever booster vaccination. Receptors were obtained from a man aged 25 to 40 who received the YFV17D yellow fever vaccine.

This clonotype was picked up many times. The chain has TRBV6-4 and TRBJ2-1, with D tentatively TRBD1 (5 bases). This CDR3 region has 12 residues. Per the germline V gene, CDR1 is MRHNA and CDR2 is SNTAGT. Trimming left V 2 bases short and J 14 bases short, with 13 bases between. The CDR3 sequence: CASSDRAEGEFF. In DNA, the CDR3 is TGTGCCAGCAGTGACAGGGCCGAAGGGGAGTTCTTC.

The V gene is TRBV19, the J gene TRBJ2-2; 7 bases fit TRBD2. Germline V gives CDR1 LNHDA, CDR2 SQIVND (reference sequence). The CDR3 is 14 residues long. V shed 4 bases, J shed 1 base, and the junction held 0 bases outside the gene matches. DNA of the CDR3: TGTGCCAGTAGTACTAGCGGGAACACCGGGGAGCTGTTTTTT. Amino acids: CASSTSGNTGELFF.

The table lists this clonotype with a few counts. The V gene is TRBV7-9, the J gene TRBJ1-2; D call uncertain. Per the germline V gene, CDR1 is SEHNR and CDR2 is FQNEAQ (reference sequence). V was pared by 7 bases and J by 4 bases, with 16 bases between. The CDR3 runs to 14 residues. The CDR3 here is CASTTTGVGYGYTF. The DNA for the CDR3 is TGTGCCAGCACCACCACGGGAGTCGGCTATGGCTACACCTTC.

The V call is TRBV19, the J call TRBJ2-1; TRBD2 agrees at 10 bases. Looked up from germline, CDR1 is LNHDA and CDR2 is SQIVND (reference sequence). The V and J ends lost 6 bases and 4 bases, in that order; junction bases with no gene match: 12. CDR3 length equals 17 residues. This CDR3 is CASRASGGGTAYNEQFF. CDR3 DNA sequence: TGTGCCAGTAGAGCTAGCGGGGGCGGGACTGCTTACAATGAGCAGTTCTTC.

This clonotype was counted a few times. The J gene is TRBJ2-7, the V gene TRBV7-9, with 8 bases matching TRBD2. CDR3 length equals 17 residues. After removal of 1 base from V and 0 bases from J, the junction contained 8 bases not matched to a gene. From germline, CDR1 is SEHNR and CDR2 FQNEAQ (reference sequence). The DNA for the CDR3 is TGTGCCAGCAGCTTAGAAGGACGGCGGGAGGCCTCCTACGAGCAGTACTTC. Residues: CASSLEGRREASYEQYF.

The rearrangement joins TRBV30 to TRBJ2-7; D remains unclear. The V end was cut by 3 bases, the J end by 9 bases, with 18 bases between. This CDR3 comprises 13 residues. Germline V lookup: CDR1 GTSNPN, CDR2 SVGIG (reference sequence). CDR3 nucleotides: TGTGCCTGGAGCCCCGGGTTCTCGTTCGGGCAGTACTTC. The encoded protein is CAWSPGFSFGQYF.